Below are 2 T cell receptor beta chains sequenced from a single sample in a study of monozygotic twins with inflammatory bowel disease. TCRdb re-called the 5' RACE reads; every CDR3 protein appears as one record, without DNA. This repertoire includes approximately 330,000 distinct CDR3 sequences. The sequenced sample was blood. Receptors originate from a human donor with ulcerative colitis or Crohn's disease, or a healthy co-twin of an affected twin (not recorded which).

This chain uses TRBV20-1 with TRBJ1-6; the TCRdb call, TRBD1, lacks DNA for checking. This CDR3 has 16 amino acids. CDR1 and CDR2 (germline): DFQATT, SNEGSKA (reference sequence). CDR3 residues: CSARDRVGQNNSPLHF.

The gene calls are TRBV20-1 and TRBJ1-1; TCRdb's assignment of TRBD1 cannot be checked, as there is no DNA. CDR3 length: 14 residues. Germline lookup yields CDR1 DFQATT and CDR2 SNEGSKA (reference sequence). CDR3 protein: CSARPPGANTEAFF.